This T cell receptor (beta chain) was recovered during a study of cytomegalovirus exposure and HLA in healthy donors. As for the study in general: Among 350 to 500 genotyped donors, about 85% fell in the Caucasian-associated ancestry cluster. Findings and limits, study-wide: As a later analysis revealed, most CMV-associated TCR beta chains appeared HLA-restricted.

A word on this clone: The antigen is unknown.

CDR3 length: 16 amino acids. Germline CDR1 is SGHDT and CDR2 is YYEEEE. Trimming pared 4 bases from V and 3 bases from J, leaving 19 bases between. PCR involved 60 Vbeta and 13 Jbeta primers. The protocol was immunoSEQ multiplex PCR, while the TCRdb copy is restricted to in-frame clones and leaves out a portion. The table includes some 120,000 clones, 55% to 75% detected once. This receptor was obtained from a woman in her thirties or forties in good health and CMV-seropositive. The chain couples TRBV5-6 to TRBJ1-2, with no clear D. Sequencing used PBMCs. As DNA, the CDR3 is TGTGCCAGCAGCCCCGACCATTCGGGAGGGCACTATGGCTACACCTTC. Protein sequence: CASSPDHSGGHYGYTF.